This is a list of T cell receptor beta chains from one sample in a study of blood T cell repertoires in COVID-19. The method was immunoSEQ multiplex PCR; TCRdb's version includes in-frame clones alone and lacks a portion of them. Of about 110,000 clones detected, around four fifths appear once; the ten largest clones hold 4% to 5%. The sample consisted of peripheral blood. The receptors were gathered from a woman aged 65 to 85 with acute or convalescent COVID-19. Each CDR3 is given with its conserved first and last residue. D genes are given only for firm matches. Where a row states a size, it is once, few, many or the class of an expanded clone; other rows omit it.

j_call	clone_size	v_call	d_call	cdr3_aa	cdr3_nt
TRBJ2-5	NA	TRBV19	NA	CASQVSAGETQYF	TGTGCCAGTCAAGTATCGGCCGGGGAGACCCAGTACTTC
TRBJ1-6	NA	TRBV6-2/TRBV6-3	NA	CASSYNRSPLHF	TGTGCCAGCAGTTACAATCGTTCACCCCTCCACTTT
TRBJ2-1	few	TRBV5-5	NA	CASTREGAPYNEQFF	TGTGCCAGCACCCGGGAGGGGGCACCCTACAATGAGCAGTTCTTC
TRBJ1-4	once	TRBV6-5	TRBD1	CASSYSGTGEKLFF	TGTGCCAGCAGTTACTCCGGGACAGGGGAAAAACTGTTTTTT
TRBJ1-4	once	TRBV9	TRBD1	CASSVDGGGRASNEKLFF	TGTGCCAGCAGCGTAGATGGAGGGGGCAGGGCCAGTAATGAAAAACTGTTTTTT
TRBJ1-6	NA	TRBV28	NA	CASSYRVLQPNPLHF	TGTGCCAGCAGCTACAGGGTTCTTCAACCTAATCCCCTCCACTTT
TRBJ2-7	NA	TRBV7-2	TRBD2	CASSLVGPGGSYEQYF	TGTGCCAGCAGCTTAGTTGGCCCGGGAGGCTCCTACGAGCAGTACTTC
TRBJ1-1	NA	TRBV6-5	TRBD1	CASSAGTVNTEAFF	TGTGCCAGCAGCGCCGGGACAGTGAACACTGAAGCTTTCTTT
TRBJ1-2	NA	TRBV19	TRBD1	CASSTTGEPGYTF	TGTGCCAGTAGTACGACAGGGGAACCTGGCTACACCTTC
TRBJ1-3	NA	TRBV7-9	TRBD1	CASSFSGGTGNTIYF	TGTGCCAGCAGCTTTTCAGGGGGTACTGGAAACACCATATATTTT
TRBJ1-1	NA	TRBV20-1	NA	CSAIAQFEAFF	TGCAGTGCTATAGCGCAATTTGAAGCTTTCTTT
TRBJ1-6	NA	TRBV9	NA	CASSTTDGNNSPLHF	TGTGCCAGCAGCACTACGGACGGGAATAATTCACCCCTCCACTTT
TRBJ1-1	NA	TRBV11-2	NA	CASSFGRDYAEAFF	TGTGCCAGCAGCTTCGGCAGGGATTACGCTGAAGCTTTCTTT
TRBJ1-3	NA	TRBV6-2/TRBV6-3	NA	CASSSDRSTSGNTIYF	TGTGCCAGCAGTTCCGACAGGAGCACCTCTGGAAACACCATATATTTT
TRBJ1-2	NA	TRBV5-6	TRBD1	CASSRTGINYGYTF	TGTGCCAGCAGCCGGACAGGAATTAACTATGGCTACACCTTC
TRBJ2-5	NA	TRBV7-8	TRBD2	CASSVTSGVQETQYF	TGTGCCAGCAGCGTGACTAGCGGGGTCCAAGAGACCCAGTACTTC
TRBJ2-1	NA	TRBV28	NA	CASSFPLTTSYNEQFF	TGTGCCAGCAGTTTCCCTCTTACCACCAGCTACAATGAGCAGTTCTTC
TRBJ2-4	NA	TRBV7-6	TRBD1	CASSLEPPRDRGRWNIQYF	TGTGCCAGCAGCTTAGAGCCCCCTCGGGACAGGGGGCGGTGGAACATTCAGTACTTC
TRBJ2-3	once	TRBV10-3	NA	CAARGGGGTDTQYF	TGTGCCGCCCGAGGGGGGGGAGGCACAGATACGCAGTATTTT
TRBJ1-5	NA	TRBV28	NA	CASNPVAGDQPQHF	TGTGCCAGCAACCCGGTGGCAGGCGATCAGCCCCAGCATTTT
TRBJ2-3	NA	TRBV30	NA	CAWRSKVYDTQYF	TGTGCCTGGAGATCGAAAGTCTATGATACGCAGTATTTT
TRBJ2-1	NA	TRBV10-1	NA	CASSAERSYNEQFF	TGCGCCAGCAGTGCGGAGAGATCCTACAATGAGCAGTTCTTC
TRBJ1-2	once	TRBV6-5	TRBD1	CASRPGQGSGYTF	TGTGCCAGCCGACCGGGACAGGGGTCCGGCTACACCTTC
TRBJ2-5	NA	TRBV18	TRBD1	CASSPPGQGASGETQYF	TGTGCCAGCTCACCACCCGGTCAGGGGGCTTCAGGAGAGACCCAGTACTTC
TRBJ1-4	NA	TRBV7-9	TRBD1	CASSLFGPGQGGTNEKLFF	TGTGCCAGCAGCTTATTTGGGCCGGGACAGGGAGGAACTAATGAAAAACTGTTTTTT
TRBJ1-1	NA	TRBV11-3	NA	CASSPRGNTEAFF	TGTGCCAGCAGCCCCCGGGGGAACACTGAAGCTTTCTTT
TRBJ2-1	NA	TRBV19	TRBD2	CASSSRLADYNEQFF	TGTGCCAGTAGTTCTCGACTAGCGGACTACAATGAGCAGTTCTTC
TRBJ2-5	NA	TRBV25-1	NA	CASSEHRFGETQYF	TGTGCCAGCAGTGAACACCGATTCGGAGAGACCCAGTACTTC
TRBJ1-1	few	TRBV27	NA	CASRLPGHNTEAFF	TGTGCCAGCAGGCTCCCGGGACACAACACTGAAGCTTTCTTT
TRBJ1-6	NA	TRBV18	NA	CASSRAGLGDSPLHF	TGTGCCAGCTCACGGGCGGGGCTCGGTGATTCACCCCTCCACTTT
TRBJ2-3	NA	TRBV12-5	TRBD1	CASGWGDRAVVDTQYF	TGTGCTAGTGGTTGGGGGGACAGGGCAGTAGTAGATACGCAGTATTTT
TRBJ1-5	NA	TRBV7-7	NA	CASSFGPTGNQPQHF	TGTGCCAGCAGCTTTGGGCCGACAGGCAATCAGCCCCAGCATTTT
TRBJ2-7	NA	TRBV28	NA	CASSSNRAFQYF	TGTGCCAGCAGTTCCAACAGGGCTTTTCAGTACTTC
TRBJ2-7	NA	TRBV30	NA	CAWSTGVHEQYF	TGTGCCTGGAGCACGGGGGTCCACGAGCAGTACTTC
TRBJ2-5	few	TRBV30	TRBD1	CAWGGQGQTQYF	TGTGCCTGGGGAGGACAGGGGCAGACCCAGTACTTC
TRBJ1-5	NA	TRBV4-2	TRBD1	CASSQGGQGEHQPQHF	TGTGCCAGCAGCCAAGGGGGGCAGGGGGAGCATCAGCCCCAGCATTTT
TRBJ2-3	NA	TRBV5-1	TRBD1	CASSVDRGQDTQYF	TGCGCCAGCAGCGTGGACAGGGGGCAAGATACGCAGTATTTT
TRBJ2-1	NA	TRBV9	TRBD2	CASGGENNEQFF	TGTGCCTCCGGGGGGGAAAACAATGAGCAGTTCTTC
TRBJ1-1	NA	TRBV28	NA	CASSYSNTEAFF	TGTGCCAGCAGTTACTCCAACACTGAAGCTTTCTTT
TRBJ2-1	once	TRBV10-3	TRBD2	CAISESGTNNEQFF	TGTGCCATCAGTGAGTCCGGGACTAACAATGAGCAGTTCTTC
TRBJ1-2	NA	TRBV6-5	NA	CASKIPYGGRGYTF	TGTGCCAGCAAAATACCGTACGGAGGGAGGGGCTACACCTTC
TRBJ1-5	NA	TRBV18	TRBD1	CASSPADRGRNQPQHF	TGTGCCAGCTCGCCGGCGGACAGGGGGCGGAATCAGCCCCAGCATTTT
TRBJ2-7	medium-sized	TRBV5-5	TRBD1	CASSYPGTGSYEQYF	TGTGCCAGCAGCTATCCCGGGACAGGGTCCTACGAGCAGTACTTC
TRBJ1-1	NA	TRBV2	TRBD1	CATKGQRNTEAFF	TGTGCCACCAAGGGACAGAGGAACACTGAAGCTTTCTTT
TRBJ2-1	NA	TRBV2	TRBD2	CASSEGVAGGPFNEQFF	TGTGCCAGCAGTGAAGGGGTAGCGGGGGGTCCCTTCAATGAGCAGTTCTTC
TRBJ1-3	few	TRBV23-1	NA	CASSHYRKTGNTIYF	TGCGCCAGCAGTCACTACAGAAAGACTGGAAACACCATATATTTT
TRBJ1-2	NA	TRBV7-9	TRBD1	CASSLGQGEGGYTF	TGTGCCAGCAGCTTGGGACAGGGGGAAGGTGGCTACACCTTC
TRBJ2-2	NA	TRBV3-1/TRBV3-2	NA	CASSRQGQQNTGELFF	TGTGCCAGCAGCCGCCAAGGACAGCAGAACACCGGGGAGCTGTTTTTT
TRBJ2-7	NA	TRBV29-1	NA	CSVVVRAEQYF	TGCAGCGTTGTAGTCAGGGCCGAGCAGTACTTC
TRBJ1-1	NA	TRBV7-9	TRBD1	CASYPQGAVGTEAFF	TGTGCCAGCTATCCACAGGGGGCTGTGGGCACTGAAGCTTTCTTT
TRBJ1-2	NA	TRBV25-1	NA	CASSDSGPGQYGYTF	TGTGCCAGCAGTGATTCTGGGCCAGGGCAATATGGCTACACCTTC
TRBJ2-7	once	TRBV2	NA	CASWDSSYEQYF	TGTGCCAGCTGGGACTCCTCCTACGAGCAGTACTTC
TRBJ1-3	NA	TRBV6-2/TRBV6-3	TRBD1	CASSYSQDRGSGNTIYF	TGTGCCAGCAGTTACTCACAGGACAGGGGTTCTGGAAACACCATATATTTT
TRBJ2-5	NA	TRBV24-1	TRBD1	CATSDRSAGGLVETQYF	TGTGCCACCAGTGACCGTTCTGCAGGGGGTTTGGTGGAGACCCAGTACTTC